Here is one T cell receptor (beta chain) with its context. Its antigen is undetermined. The PCR ran on 60 Vbeta and 13 Jbeta primers. The assay was immunoSEQ multiplex PCR, and TCRdb's table has in-frame clones only and misses some. The sample totals 75,000 to 95,000 clones. The record originates from a study of cytomegalovirus exposure and HLA in healthy donors. Study-level results: In vitro work confirmed that three CMV-associated chains recognize CMV antigens. No immune exposure information besides CMV serostatus was available.

Germline CDR1 and CDR2: MNHNY and SVGAGI (reference sequence). Germline trimming cut 11 bases from V and 0 bases from J; bases unmatched to any gene: 6. CDR3 length: 15 residues. The sequence was collected from a young man in good health and CMV-seronegative. This rearrangement joins TRBV6-6 to TRBJ2-2; 10 bases are a match to TRBD2. The sequenced material came from PBMCs. The CDR3 DNA sequence: TGTGCCGTGGCGGGACTAGCGTCGAACACCGGGGAGCTGTTTTTT. Translated, it gives CAVAGLASNTGELFF.